The 15 T cell receptor beta chains below were found in one sample sequenced in a study of identical twins. One entry per CDR3 protein results from TCRdb running MiXCR on the 5' RACE reads. The sample carries 1.5 million to 2 million distinct CDR3 sequences, about 32% recorded once. The sample taken for sequencing was cord blood. The receptors were gathered from a newborn girl in good health.

The CDR3: CSAKRDRVFEQYF. Written as DNA, the CDR3 is TGCAGTGCTAAACGGGACAGGGTTTTCGAGCAGTACTTC. The V and J genes are TRBV20-1 and TRBJ2-5; 9 bases align to TRBD1. The J call may be mistaken, given a closer DNA end match to TRBJ2-7. This CDR3 has 13 amino acids. Germline CDR1 reads DFQATT; CDR2 reads SNEGSKA (reference sequence).

The chain has TRBV3-1 and TRBJ2-4; TRBD2 agrees at 8 bases. Matching the DNA end better, TRBJ2-7 makes the J call doubtful. The CDR3 length is 13 residues. CDR1 and CDR2 from the germline V gene are LGHDT and YNNKEL (reference sequence). The CDR3 loop is CASSQLTSAEQYF. CDR3 nucleotides: TGTGCCAGCAGCCAACTGACTAGCGCCGAGCAGTACTTC.

This clonotype was counted a few times. The chain recombines TRBV13 with TRBJ1-1; no clear D gene. Germline CDR1 reads PRHDT; CDR2 reads FYEKMQ (reference sequence). There are 15 residues in the CDR3. Deletions cut 5 bases from V and 4 bases from J, with 17 bases between. In nucleotides, the CDR3 is TGTGCCAGCAGCCCCGTTCGGGGAAAAGGCACTGAAGCTTTCTTT. As protein: CASSPVRGKGTEAFF.

This chain joins TRBV11-2 and TRBJ2-4; D may be TRBD1 (5 bases). The CDR3 sequence is 15 residues long. V gave up 1 base and J gave up 5 bases, with 12 bases separating them. Per germline, CDR1 SGHAT and CDR2 FQNNGV. CDR3: CASSLVGHPQNIQYF. The CDR3 region has the DNA TGTGCCAGCAGCTTAGTCGGACACCCCCAAAACATTCAGTACTTC.

This clonotype came up many times. The chain carries TRBV20-1 and TRBJ1-2; D gene ambiguous. Germline assignment: CDR1 DFQATT and CDR2 SNEGSKA (reference sequence). Trimming took 1 base from V and 5 from J, leaving 8 bases between them. The CDR3 has 12 amino acids. The CDR3 DNA reads TGCAGTGCTAGAGGCATCAGTTATGGCTACACCTTC. The encoded protein is CSARGISYGYTF.

This clonotype showed up many times. The chain couples TRBV25-1 to TRBJ2-1; possible D gene TRBD1, 5 bases. Germline V gene sequence: CDR1 MGHDK, CDR2 SYGVNS. The V and J ends lost 5 bases and 10 bases respectively, with 9 bases between them. CDR3 length: 11 residues. CDR3 in DNA: TGTGCCAGCAGTCCAGGGTGGGAGCAGTTCTTC. Its protein product is CASSPGWEQFF.

There are many counts of this clonotype. The V and J genes are TRBV7-2 and TRBJ2-3; no reliable D call. The V end lost 0 bases, the J end lost 2 bases, and 9 bases lay between the germline ends. The CDR3 contains 15 residues. Germline V gene data show CDR1 as SGHTA and CDR2 as FQGNSA. CDR3 DNA: TGTGCCAGCAGCTTAGCCCGCTACCCCACAGATACGCAGTATTTT. Amino acid sequence: CASSLARYPTDTQYF. The variable domain in full, completed from reference TRBV7-2 and TRBJ2-3, reads GAGVSQSPSNKVTEKGKDVELRCDPISGHTALYWYRQSLGQGLEFLIYFQGNSAPDKSGLPSDRFSAERTGGSVSTLTIQRTQQEDSAVYLCASSLARYPTDTQYFGPGTRLTVL.

This clonotype was recorded a few times. This rearrangement joins TRBV5-5 to TRBJ2-5, with a possible D match to TRBD2 (6 bases). CDR3 length equals 18 residues. The V gene's germline CDR1 is SGHKS and CDR2 YYEKEE (reference sequence). Trimming took 0 bases from V and 1 from J, leaving 19 bases between them. This CDR3 is CASSLDVGLLQFQETQYF. The CDR3 bases are TGTGCCAGCAGCTTGGACGTGGGACTTTTACAATTCCAAGAGACCCAGTACTTC.

In its sample, this clonotype was seen a few times. The CDR3 DNA reads TGTGCCAGCAGCTTAAGTACGGACAGGGATCAGCCCCAGCATTTT. Encoded protein: CASSLSTDRDQPQHF. The gene calls are TRBV7-9 and TRBJ1-5, with 8 nucleotides matching TRBD1. Per the germline V gene, CDR1 is SEHNR and CDR2 is FQNEAQ (reference sequence). The CDR3 length is 15 residues. V dropped 2 bases and J dropped 5; count of bases not matched to a gene: 5. The entire variable domain, with the rest obtained from reference TRBV7-9 and TRBJ1-5, is as follows: DTGVSQNPRHKITKRGQNVTFRCDPISEHNRLYWYRQTLGQGPEFLTYFQNEAQLEKSRLLSDRFSAERPKGSFSTLEIQRTEQGDSAMYLCASSLSTDRDQPQHFGDGTRLSIL.

This clonotype showed up just a few times. The J gene is TRBJ2-7, the V gene TRBV5-1; 13 bases fit TRBD2. The CDR3 covers 17 residues. Germline lookup yields CDR1 SGHRS and CDR2 YFSETQ. Trimming took 5 bases from V and 2 from J; bases not matched to a gene: 10. CDR3 nucleotides: TGCGCCAGCAGACACGGACTAGCGGGAGTAAGTCCCTACGAGCAGTACTTC. Its translation: CASRHGLAGVSPYEQYF.

The table lists this clonotype with a few counts. V and J are TRBV3-1 and TRBJ2-3; D gene unclear. The V gene lost 4 bases and the J gene lost 6 bases, with 17 bases spanning the gap. The CDR3 is 15 amino acids. Germline CDR1 reads LGHDT; CDR2 reads YNNKEL (reference sequence). CDR3 bases: TGTGCCAGCAGCCCAATACCTTTCCAAGCGGATACGCAGTATTTT. Protein sequence: CASSPIPFQADTQYF.

The chain has TRBV4-2 and TRBJ2-5; TRBD2 matches at 9 bases. Per the germline V gene, CDR1 is LGHNA and CDR2 is YNFKEQ. V shed 5 bases and J 2 bases; nucleotides not matched to a gene: 9. The CDR3 consists of 16 residues. The CDR3: CASSSRSGSGQETQYF. The CDR3 DNA reads as TGTGCCAGCAGCTCACGTAGCGGGAGTGGGCAAGAGACCCAGTACTTC.

This clonotype was seen only once. The chain couples TRBV7-2 to TRBJ2-1; possible D gene TRBD2, 5 bases. Germline V gene sequence: CDR1 SGHTA, CDR2 FQGNSA. CDR3 length: 14 amino acids. V lost 0 bases, J lost 8 bases, and 11 bases lay in between. CDR3 in amino acids: CASSLALAFDEQFF. The CDR3 DNA sequence: TGTGCCAGCAGCTTAGCCCTAGCCTTCGATGAGCAGTTCTTC.

About this clonotype: With a much larger clone just one base away, this may be a read error. The rearrangement joins TRBV29-1 to TRBJ2-4; TRBD1 might be the D (5 bases). The J call is in doubt because the DNA end fits TRBJ2-7 better. The CDR3 totals 14 residues. In germline, CDR1 is SQVTM, CDR2 ANQGSEA. The CDR3 DNA reads as TGCAGCGTTGAAATCCAGGGTAAGGGCTACGAGCAGTACTTC. Translating gives CSVEIQGKGYEQYF.

The gene calls are TRBV15 and TRBJ1-1; D gene uncertain. The CDR3 covers 14 residues. Germline CDR1 and CDR2: LNHNV and YYDKDF (reference sequence). V was pared by 0 bases and J by 1 base, with 6 bases between. This chain's CDR3 is CATSRESGNTEAFF. The DNA for the CDR3 is TGTGCCACCAGCAGAGAGAGCGGGAACACTGAAGCTTTCTTT.